The sequence of this T cell receptor beta chain was determined in a study of T cell changes during pregnancy in multiple sclerosis. This clone has a single count. V shed 4 bases and J shed 7 bases, with 18 bases lying between them. CDR3 length equals 14 residues. Germline assignment: CDR1 GTSNPN and CDR2 SVGIG (reference sequence). The data were produced by immunoSEQ multiplex PCR, yet TCRdb's version contains in-frame clones alone and is incomplete. The sample lists about 44,000 clones; 70% to 90% were seen once. V usage is TRBV30 and J usage is TRBJ2-3, with a possible D match to TRBD2 (5 bases). This clonotype was sampled from a female donor with multiple sclerosis, enrolled in a pregnancy study. The material was CD4+ T cells from peripheral blood mononuclear cells, obtained after pregnancy. The CDR3 nucleotides read TGTGCCTGGAAATGGGGAGTAGCAGGAAATACGCAGTATTTT. This sequence encodes CAWKWGVAGNTQYF.